The present entry profiles one TCR beta chain with its context. The antigen it binds to is not known. No much larger clonotype is one base removed from it; base qualities were not supplied. V sheds 2 bases and J sheds 5 bases, leaving 14 bases between their ends. CDR1 and CDR2 (MGHRA, YSYEKL) derive from the germline V gene. The CDR3 measures 15 amino acids from cysteine to phenylalanine. This entry keeps only the CDR3 DNA: 45 bases, framed from base 1. The protocol used for the library was the immunoSEQ multiplex PCR assay. TCRdb took this table from immuneACCESS and kept in-frame rearrangements with V and J called. Such tables lack part of the clones; where checked against another copy, unresolved V genes explain under half of the gap, and the rest is unexplained. The sample table records 40,000 to 50,000 clones; approximately 91% of these occur just once. The ten biggest clones cover 7% of the sample.

These data are taken from a study of T cell changes during pregnancy in multiple sclerosis (dated by TCRdb to between 2019 and 2020). For the study in its entirety: In women with multiple sclerosis, the researchers looked at how the T cell repertoire shifted as pregnancy progressed.

The TCR sequence derives from a female donor with multiple sclerosis, enrolled in a pregnancy study. The specimen was CD8+ T cells from peripheral blood mononuclear cells, collected in the third trimester of pregnancy. This chain is built from TRBV4-1 and TRBJ2-3, and TRBD2 may be the D gene, going by 6 matching bases. Here the CDR3 is given as CASSQLAPARDTQYF. The DNA sequence is TGCGCCAGCAGCCAACTAGCGCCGGCTCGAGATACGCAGTATTTT.